The rows below give T cell receptor beta chains drawn from one sample of a study of fetal regulatory T cell absence and autoimmunity. Assay: immunoSEQ multiplex PCR; the TCRdb copy retains only in-frame clones and omits some. This table holds 95,000 or so clones, roughly 78% found once. Sequenced: pancreas tissue. The receptors originated from a male donor with IPEX syndrome. Both conserved end residues are part of each CDR3. A D gene is named only where the DNA matches it firmly. The size entry is marked missing in some rows and otherwise reads once, few, many or a size class.

j_gene | d_gene | v_gene | abundance | CDR3nt | CDR3aa
TRBJ2-3 | NA | TRBV10-2 | NA | TGCGCCAGCCCCCAACTCTGCTTCACAGATACGCAGTATTTT | CASPQLCFTDTQYF
TRBJ1-1 | NA | TRBV27 | NA | TGTGCCAGCAGTTTTTCAAAGAACACTGAAGCTTTCTTT | CASSFSKNTEAFF
TRBJ2-3 | NA | TRBV5-1 | NA | TGCGCCAGCAGCTTGGCACAGCTTAGCACAGATACGCAGTATTTT | CASSLAQLSTDTQYF
TRBJ2-5 | TRBD2 | TRBV5-1 | NA | TGCGCCAGCAGCCCGGGACTAGCGGGAGAGACCCAGTACTTC | CASSPGLAGETQYF
TRBJ2-7 | NA | TRBV5-5 | NA | TGTGCCAGCAGCCTATGGACGGGCTGGGAGCAGTACTTC | CASSLWTGWEQYF
TRBJ1-3 | NA | TRBV30 | NA | TGTGCCTGGAGCCTCAGGGGCGTCGGTGGAAACACCATATATTTT | CAWSLRGVGGNTIYF
TRBJ2-2 | NA | TRBV7-6 | NA | TGTGCCAGCAGCCTGGACTGGGCTAACGGGGAGCTGTTTTTT | CASSLDWANGELFF
TRBJ2-7 | NA | TRBV6-9 | NA | TGTGCCAGCCGTAACTCAGGGTCCTACGAGCAGTACTTC | CASRNSGSYEQYF
TRBJ2-1 | NA | TRBV5-5 | NA | TGTGCCAGCAGCAACCCGACATCTTTCAGGTCGGTTTCCTACAATGAGCAGTTCTTC | CASSNPTSFRSVSYNEQFF
TRBJ1-1 | NA | TRBV6-4 | NA | TGTGCCAGCAGTAGGACGGCAGGAAACACTGAAGCTTTCTTT | CASSRTAGNTEAFF
TRBJ1-2 | NA | TRBV7-9 | NA | TGTGCCAGCAGTCAATCCGGGTTAACAGGGATGATGGTCACCTTC | CASSQSGLTGMMVTF
TRBJ2-1 | NA | TRBV12-5 | NA | TGTGCTAGTGGTTTGGTAGTCCGGGGGAGCTCCTACAATGAGCAGTTCTTC | CASGLVVRGSSYNEQFF
TRBJ2-7 | TRBD1 | TRBV5-1 | few | TGCGCCAGCAGCGGGGACAGGGTTTACGAGCAGTACTTC | CASSGDRVYEQYF
TRBJ2-3 | TRBD2 | TRBV7-8 | once | TGTGCCAGCAGCTTGAGGCGGGAGCGCACAGATACGCAGTATTTT | CASSLRRERTDTQYF
TRBJ1-2 | TRBD1 | TRBV2 | NA | TGTGCCAGCAGTCTTTGGCAGGGGACAGGAAACTATGGCTACACCTTC | CASSLWQGTGNYGYTF
TRBJ2-7 | NA | TRBV5-1 | few | TGCGCCAGCAGCTTGGCCCAGGACAGCCCCTACGAGCAGTACTTC | CASSLAQDSPYEQYF
TRBJ1-4 | NA | TRBV18 | NA | TGTGCCAGCTCACAAGTAAGGAACAAAAATGAAAAACTGTTTTTT | CASSQVRNKNEKLFF
TRBJ1-1 | NA | TRBV5-4 | NA | TGTGCCAGCAGCTTAACGAGTAGGGCGAACACTGAAGCTTTCTTT | CASSLTSRANTEAFF
TRBJ2-5 | TRBD2 | TRBV11-3 | NA | TGTGCCAGCAGCAACCCTAGCGGGGGGGCTTGGCAAGAGACCCAGTACTTC | CASSNPSGGAWQETQYF
TRBJ1-1 | TRBD1 | TRBV5-4 | NA | TGTGCCAGCAGCTTACAGGGGAGGGAAGCTTTCTTT | CASSLQGREAFF
TRBJ1-2 | TRBD1 | TRBV5-4 | NA | TGTGCCAGCAGCTTGGACCCGGGACAGGGGTATGGCTACACCTTC | CASSLDPGQGYGYTF
TRBJ1-4 | NA | TRBV5-1 | NA | TGCGCCAGCAGCTTGGGCGGGGTCTCTGAAAAACTGTTTTTT | CASSLGGVSEKLFF
TRBJ1-2 | NA | TRBV6-5 | NA | TGTGCCAGCAGACCGCAGGGTAACTATGGCTACACCTTC | CASRPQGNYGYTF
TRBJ1-1 | NA | TRBV29-1 | NA | TGCAGCGTCCCGCTGGGGAACACTGAAGCTTTCTTT | CSVPLGNTEAFF
TRBJ2-1 | TRBD1 | TRBV5-1 | NA | TGCGCCAGCAGCCCGTTTGGGACAGAGCCAGATGAGCAGTTCTTC | CASSPFGTEPDEQFF